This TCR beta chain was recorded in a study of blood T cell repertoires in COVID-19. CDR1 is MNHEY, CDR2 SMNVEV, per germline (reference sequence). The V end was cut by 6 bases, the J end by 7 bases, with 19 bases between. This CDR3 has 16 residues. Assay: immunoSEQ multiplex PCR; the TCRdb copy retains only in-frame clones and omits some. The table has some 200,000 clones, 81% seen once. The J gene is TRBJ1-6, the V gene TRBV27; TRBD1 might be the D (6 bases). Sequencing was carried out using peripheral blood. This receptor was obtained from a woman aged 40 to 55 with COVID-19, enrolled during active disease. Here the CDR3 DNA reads TGTGCCAGCAGCATAGCTCACAGGGTAGGAAATTCACCCCTCCACTTT. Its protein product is CASSIAHRVGNSPLHF.